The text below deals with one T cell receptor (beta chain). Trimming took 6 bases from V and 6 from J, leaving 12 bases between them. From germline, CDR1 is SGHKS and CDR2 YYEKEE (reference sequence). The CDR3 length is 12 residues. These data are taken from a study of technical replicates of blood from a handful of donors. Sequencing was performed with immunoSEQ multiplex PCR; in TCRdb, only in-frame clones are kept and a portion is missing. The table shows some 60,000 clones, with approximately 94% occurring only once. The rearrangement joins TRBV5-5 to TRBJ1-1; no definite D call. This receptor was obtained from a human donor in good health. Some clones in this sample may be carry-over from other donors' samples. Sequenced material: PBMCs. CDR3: CASTPQRAEAFF. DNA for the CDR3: TGTGCCAGCACCCCCCAGCGAGCTGAAGCTTTCTTT.